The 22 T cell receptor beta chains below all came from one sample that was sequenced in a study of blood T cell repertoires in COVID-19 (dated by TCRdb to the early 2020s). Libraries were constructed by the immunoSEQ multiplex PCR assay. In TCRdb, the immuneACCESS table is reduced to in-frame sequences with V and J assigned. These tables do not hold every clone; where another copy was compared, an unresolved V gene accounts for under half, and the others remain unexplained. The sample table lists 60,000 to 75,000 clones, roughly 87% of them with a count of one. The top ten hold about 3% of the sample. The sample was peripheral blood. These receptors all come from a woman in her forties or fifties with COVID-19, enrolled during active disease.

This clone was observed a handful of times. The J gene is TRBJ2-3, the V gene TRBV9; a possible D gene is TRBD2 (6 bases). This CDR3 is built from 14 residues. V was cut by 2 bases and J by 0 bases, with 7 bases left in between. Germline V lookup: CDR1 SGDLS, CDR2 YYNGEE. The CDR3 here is CASSVGGSTDTQYF. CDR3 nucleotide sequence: TGTGCCAGCAGCGTGGGGGGAAGCACAGATACGCAGTATTTT.

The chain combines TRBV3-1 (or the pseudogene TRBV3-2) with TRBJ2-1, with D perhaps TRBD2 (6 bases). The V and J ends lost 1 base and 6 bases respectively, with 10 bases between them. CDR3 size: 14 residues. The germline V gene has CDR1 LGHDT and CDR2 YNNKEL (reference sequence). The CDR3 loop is CASSQGRLVNEQFF. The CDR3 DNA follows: TGTGCCAGCAGCCAAGGTAGACTAGTCAATGAGCAGTTCTTC.

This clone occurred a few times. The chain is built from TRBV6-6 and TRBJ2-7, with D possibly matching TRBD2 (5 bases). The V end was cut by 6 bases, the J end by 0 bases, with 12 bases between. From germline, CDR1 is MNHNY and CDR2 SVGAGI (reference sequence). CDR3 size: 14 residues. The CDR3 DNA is TGTGCCAGCAGCCCGGACTCAAACTCCTACGAGCAGTACTTC. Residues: CASSPDSNSYEQYF.

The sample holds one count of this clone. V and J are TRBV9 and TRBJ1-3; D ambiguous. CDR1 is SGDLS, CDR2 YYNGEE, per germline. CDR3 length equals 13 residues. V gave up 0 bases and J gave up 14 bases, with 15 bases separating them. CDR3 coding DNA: TGTGCCAGCAGCGTAGCGGCGAGTTCTAGCGTATATTTT. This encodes CASSVAASSSVYF.

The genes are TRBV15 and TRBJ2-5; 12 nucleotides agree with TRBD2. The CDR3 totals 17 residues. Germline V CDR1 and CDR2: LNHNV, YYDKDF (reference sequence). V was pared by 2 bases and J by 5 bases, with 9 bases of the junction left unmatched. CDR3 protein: CATSRRTSGKGWETQYF. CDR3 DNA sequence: TGTGCCACCAGCAGACGGACTAGCGGGAAAGGATGGGAGACCCAGTACTTC.

In DNA, the CDR3 is TGTGCCAGCAGTCCCGTTCCAGGAATTCAGTACTTC. This translates into CASSPVPGIQYF. This chain connects TRBV12-3 or TRBV12-4 to TRBJ2-7; D not resolved. V lost 5 bases, J lost 10 bases, and 15 bases lay in between. This CDR3 contains 12 residues.

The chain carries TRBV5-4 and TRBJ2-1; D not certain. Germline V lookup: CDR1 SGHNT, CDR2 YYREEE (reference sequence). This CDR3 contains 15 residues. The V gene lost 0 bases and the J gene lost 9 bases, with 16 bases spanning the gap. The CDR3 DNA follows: TGTGCCAGCAGCTTGGTTGGGCCCCCAATGGGTGAGCAGTTCTTC. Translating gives CASSLVGPPMGEQFF.

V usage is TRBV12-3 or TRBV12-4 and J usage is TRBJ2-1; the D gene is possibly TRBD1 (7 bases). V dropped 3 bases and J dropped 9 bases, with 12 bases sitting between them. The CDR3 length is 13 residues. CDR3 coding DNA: TGTGCCAGCAGTTTGTCAGGGGGAGGTGAGCAGTTCTTC. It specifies CASSLSGGGEQFF.

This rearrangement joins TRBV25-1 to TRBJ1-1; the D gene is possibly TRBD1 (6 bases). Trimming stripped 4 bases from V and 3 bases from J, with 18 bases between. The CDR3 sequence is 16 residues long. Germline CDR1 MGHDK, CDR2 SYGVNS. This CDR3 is CASSALSGHLDTEAFF. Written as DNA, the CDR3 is TGTGCCAGCAGTGCCCTTTCGGGACATTTGGACACTGAAGCTTTCTTT.

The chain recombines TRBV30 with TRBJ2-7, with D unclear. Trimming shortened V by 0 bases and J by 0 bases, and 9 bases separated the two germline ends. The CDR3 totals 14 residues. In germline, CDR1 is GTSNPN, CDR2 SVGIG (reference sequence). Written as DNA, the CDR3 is TGTGCCTGGAGTGTAGCCCCTAACTCCTACGAGCAGTACTTC. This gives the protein CAWSVAPNSYEQYF.

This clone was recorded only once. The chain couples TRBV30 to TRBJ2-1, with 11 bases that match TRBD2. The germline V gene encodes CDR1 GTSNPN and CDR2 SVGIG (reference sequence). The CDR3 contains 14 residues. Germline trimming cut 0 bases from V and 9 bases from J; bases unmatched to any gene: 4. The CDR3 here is CAWSVTSGSTEQFF. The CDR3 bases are TGTGCCTGGAGTGTCACTAGCGGGAGCACTGAGCAGTTCTTC. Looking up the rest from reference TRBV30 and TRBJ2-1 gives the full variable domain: SQTIHQWPATLVQPVGSPLSLECTVEGTSNPNLYWYRQAAGRGLQLLFYSVGIGQISSEVPQNLSASRPQDRQFILSSKKLLLSDSGFYLCAWSVTSGSTEQFFGPGTRLTVL.

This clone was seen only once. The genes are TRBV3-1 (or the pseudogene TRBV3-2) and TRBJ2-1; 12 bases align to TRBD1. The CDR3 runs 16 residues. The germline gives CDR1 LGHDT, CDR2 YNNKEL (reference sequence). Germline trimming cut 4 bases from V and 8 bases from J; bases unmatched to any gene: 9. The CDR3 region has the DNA TGTGCCAGCAGCCCTCACCGGGACAGGGGGCGGTATGAGCAGTTCTTC. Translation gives CASSPHRDRGRYEQFF.

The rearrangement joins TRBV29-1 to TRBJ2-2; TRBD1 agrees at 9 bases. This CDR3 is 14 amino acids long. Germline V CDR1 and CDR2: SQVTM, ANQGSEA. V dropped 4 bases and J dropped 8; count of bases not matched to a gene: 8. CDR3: CSVARDRVTGELFF. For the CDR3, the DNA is TGCAGCGTTGCTCGGGACAGGGTCACGGGGGAGCTGTTTTTT.

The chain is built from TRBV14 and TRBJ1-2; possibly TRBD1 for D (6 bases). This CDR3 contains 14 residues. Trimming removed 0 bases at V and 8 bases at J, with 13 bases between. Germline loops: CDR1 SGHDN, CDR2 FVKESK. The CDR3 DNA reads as TGTGCCAGCAGCCAAGATGTAGGGGGTAGCGGCTACACCTTC. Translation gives CASSQDVGGSGYTF.

The CDR3 loop reads CASSSGRGSGRAREQFF. The DNA of the CDR3 is TGTGCCAGCAGCTCAGGGAGGGGTAGCGGGAGGGCCCGGGAGCAGTTCTTC. The V call is TRBV5-4, the J call TRBJ2-1; 11 nucleotides match TRBD2. The CDR3 runs 17 residues. Germline V gene data show CDR1 as SGHNT and CDR2 as YYREEE (reference sequence). Germline trimming cut 3 bases from V and 10 bases from J; bases unmatched to any gene: 15. The complete variable domain, with remaining parts taken from reference TRBV5-4 and TRBJ2-1, reads ETGVTQSPTHLIKTRGQQVTLRCSSQSGHNTVSWYQQALGQGPQFIFQYYREEENGRGNFPPRFSGLQFPNYSSELNVNALELDDSALYLCASSSGRGSGRAREQFFGPGTRLTVL.

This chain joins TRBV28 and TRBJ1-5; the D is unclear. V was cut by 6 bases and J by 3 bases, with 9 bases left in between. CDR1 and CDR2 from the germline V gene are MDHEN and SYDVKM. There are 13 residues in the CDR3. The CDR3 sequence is CASSLNFNQPQHF. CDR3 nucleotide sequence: TGTGCCAGCAGCCTTAATTTCAATCAGCCCCAGCATTTT.

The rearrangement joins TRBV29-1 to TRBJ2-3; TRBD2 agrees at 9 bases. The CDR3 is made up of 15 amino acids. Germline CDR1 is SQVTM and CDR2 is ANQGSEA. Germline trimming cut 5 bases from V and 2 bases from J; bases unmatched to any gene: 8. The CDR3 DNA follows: TGCAGCGTTACCTTAGCGGGAGCGGCCACAGATACGCAGTATTTT. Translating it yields CSVTLAGAATDTQYF.

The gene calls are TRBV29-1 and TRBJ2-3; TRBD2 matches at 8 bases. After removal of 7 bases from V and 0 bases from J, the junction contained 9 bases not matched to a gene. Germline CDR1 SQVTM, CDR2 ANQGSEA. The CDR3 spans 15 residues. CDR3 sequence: CSAQLAAKSTDTQYF. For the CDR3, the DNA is TGCAGCGCTCAACTAGCGGCCAAAAGCACAGATACGCAGTATTTT.

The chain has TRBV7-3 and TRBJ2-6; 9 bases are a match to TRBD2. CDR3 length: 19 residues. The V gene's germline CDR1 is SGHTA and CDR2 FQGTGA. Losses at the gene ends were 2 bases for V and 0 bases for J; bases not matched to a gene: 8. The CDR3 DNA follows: TGTGCCAGCAGCTTATCCGGGTGGGGACTAGCCTCTGGGGCCAACGTCCTGACTTTC. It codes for CASSLSGWGLASGANVLTF.

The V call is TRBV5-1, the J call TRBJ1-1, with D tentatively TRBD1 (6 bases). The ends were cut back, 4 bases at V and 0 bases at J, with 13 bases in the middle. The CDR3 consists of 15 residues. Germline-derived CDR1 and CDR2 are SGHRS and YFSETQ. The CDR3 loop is CASSPSQGLNTEAFF. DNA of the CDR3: TGCGCCAGCAGCCCGTCACAGGGACTGAACACTGAAGCTTTCTTT.

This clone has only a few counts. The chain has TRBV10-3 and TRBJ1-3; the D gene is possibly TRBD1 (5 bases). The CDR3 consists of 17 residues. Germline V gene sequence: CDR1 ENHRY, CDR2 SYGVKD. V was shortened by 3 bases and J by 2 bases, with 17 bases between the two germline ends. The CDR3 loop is CAISELAGPVAGNTIYF. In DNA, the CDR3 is TGTGCCATCAGTGAATTGGCAGGGCCGGTTGCTGGAAACACCATATATTTT.

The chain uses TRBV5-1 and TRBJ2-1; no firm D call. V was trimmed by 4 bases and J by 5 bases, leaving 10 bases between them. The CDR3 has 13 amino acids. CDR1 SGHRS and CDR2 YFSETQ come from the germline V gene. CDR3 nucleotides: TGCGCCAGCAGCCTCCTAGGAGACAATGAGCAGTTCTTC. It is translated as CASSLLGDNEQFF.